This is a list of T cell receptor beta chains from one sample in a study of CD8+CD57+ T cells in acquired aplastic anemia. TCRdb itself ran the reads through MiXCR, one entry per CDR3 protein. In the table there are more than 150,000 distinct CDR3 sequences, over 40% of which are singletons. The source material was sorted CD4+, CD8+, or CD8+CD57+ T cells (not recorded which) from PBMCs. The receptors originated from a human donor with aplastic anemia. Each CDR3 is given with its conserved first and last residue. The order of the fields is V gene, clone size, J gene, D gene, CDR3 DNA, CDR3 protein. D genes are given only for firm matches. Clone size appears in some rows only: once, few, many, or a class for an expanded clone.

>TRBV24-1|many|TRBJ1-2|-
TGTGCCACCAGTGACTCTGACATAAGAGAAGGCTACACCTTC
CATSDSDIREGYTF
>TRBV7-9|few|TRBJ1-2|-
TGTGCCAGCAGCTTAGCGCGGCGCTATGGCTACACCTTC
CASSLARRYGYTF
>TRBV10-3|-|TRBJ1-2|TRBD1
TGTGCCATCAGGGGATCGACAGGGGAGTTCTTC
CAIRGSTGEFF
>TRBV12-5|-|TRBJ2-1|TRBD1
TGTGCTAGTGGAGGGACAGGGAGCTCCTACAATGAGCAGTTCTTC
CASGGTGSSYNEQFF
>TRBV29-1|-|TRBJ1-2|-
TGCAGTGCTCGATCCCCCGGGGCCTCCTATGGCTACACCTTC
CSARSPGASYGYTF
>TRBV7-7|-|TRBJ1-3|-
TGTGCCAGCAGCCCGGAGTTTGGGTCTGGAAACACCATATATTTT
CASSPEFGSGNTIYF
>TRBV10-3|-|TRBJ2-7|TRBD1
TGTGCCAGCTCGGGACAGGGGGTCGGAGGGCAGTACTTC
CASSGQGVGGQYF
>TRBV29-1|-|TRBJ1-1|-
TGCAGCGTTGGGAGGGGGGGTAACACTGAAGCTTTCTTT
CSVGRGGNTEAFF
>TRBV7-3|-|TRBJ1-1|-
TGTGCCAGCAGCGGTACAGGGTTCGGAACTGAAGCTTTCTTT
CASSGTGFGTEAFF
>TRBV24-1|-|TRBJ1-5|-
TGTGCCACCAGTGGCTCCGGTTTCAGCACAGATACGCAGCATTTT
CATSGSGFSTDTQHF
>TRBV20-1|-|TRBJ2-7|TRBD2
TGCAGTGCTAGAGATTTAACTAGCGGGGACTCCTACGAGCAGTACTTC
CSARDLTSGDSYEQYF
>TRBV20-1|many|TRBJ1-2|TRBD1
TGCAGTGTCTCGTTGTCCAGGGGGGGCAGCTTC
CSVSLSRGGSF
>TRBV10-2|-|TRBJ1-2|-
TGCGCCAGCGGTGTGCAGGGACGTGGCTACACCTTC
CASGVQGRGYTF
>TRBV4-2|many|TRBJ2-5|TRBD1
TGTGCCAGCAGCCAAGATGGGACAGGCGAGGAAGAGACCCAGTACTTC
CASSQDGTGEEETQYF
>TRBV7-9|many|TRBJ2-1|-
TGTGCCAGCAGCACGGGGACGGGGGCAAGGGAGCAGTTCTTC
CASSTGTGAREQFF
>TRBV24-1|-|TRBJ2-1|-
TGTGCCACCAGTGACCTCCGGGGCCTCAATGAGCAGTTCTTC
CATSDLRGLNEQFF
>TRBV9|-|TRBJ1-5|-
TGTGCCAGCAGCCCCGGCCCAGGGATGGGTCAGCCCCAGCATTTT
CASSPGPGMGQPQHF
>TRBV19|-|TRBJ1-1|-
TGTGCCAGCCAGTTATCATTGGCCGGGGAAGCTTTCTTT
CASQLSLAGEAFF
>TRBV29-1|once|TRBJ2-7|TRBD1
TGCAGCGTGGGCCGAAACAGGGGATCCTACGAGCAGTACTTC
CSVGRNRGSYEQYF
>TRBV15|-|TRBJ2-7|TRBD2
TGTGCCACCAGCAAAGACCTAACTAGCGGGGGTGCACCTCCGTGCTCCTACGAGCAGTACTTC
CATSKDLTSGGAPPCSYEQYF
>TRBV25-1|few|TRBJ1-6|TRBD1
TGTGCCAGCAGTCCGACAGGGCCTAATTCACCCCTCCACTTT
CASSPTGPNSPLHF
>TRBV7-2|once|TRBJ2-3|-
TGTGCCAGCAGCACCAGCACAGATACGCAGTATTTT
CASSTSTDTQYF
>TRBV18|many|TRBJ1-1|-
TGTGCCAGCTCACCAGCCGGCACTGAAGCTTTCTTT
CASSPAGTEAFF
>TRBV10-3|-|TRBJ2-1|-
TGTGCCATCAGTGACCCGGCGCTTAGCGACTCCTACAATGAGCAGTTCTTC
CAISDPALSDSYNEQFF
>TRBV20-1|-|TRBJ2-5|-
TGCAGTGCTACCCCCACGCTGGACTATCCACGGGAGACCCAGTACTTC
CSATPTLDYPRETQYF
>TRBV29-1|-|TRBJ1-2|TRBD1
TGCAGCGTTGAAGGTGCCGGGACAGGGCTCAACTATGGCTACACCTTC
CSVEGAGTGLNYGYTF